Described below is a single TCR beta chain sequence and its context. The protocol was immunoSEQ multiplex PCR, while the TCRdb copy is restricted to in-frame clones and leaves out a portion. The sample yields around 30,000 clones, less than 90% seen once. The V end was cut by 2 bases, the J end by 3 bases, with 1 base between. The CDR3 has 11 residues. Germline assignment: CDR1 SGHNT and CDR2 YYREEE (reference sequence). The data belong to a study of T cells in narcolepsy. Sequencing was carried out using CD45RA- memory CD4+ T cells from PBMCs. The gene calls are TRBV5-4 and TRBJ2-3; D uncertain. This clonotype was obtained from a human donor with narcolepsy. The CDR3 DNA is TGTGCCAGCAGCTTAACAGATACGCAGTATTTT. Protein sequence: CASSLTDTQYF. The complete variable domain, with remaining parts taken from reference TRBV5-4 and TRBJ2-3, reads ETGVTQSPTHLIKTRGQQVTLRCSSQSGHNTVSWYQQALGQGPQFIFQYYREEENGRGNFPPRFSGLQFPNYSSELNVNALELDDSALYLCASSLTDTQYFGPGTRLTVL.